A single sample gave rise to the 21 T cell receptor beta chains below, sequenced in a study of blood T cell repertoires in COVID-19. The table came from immunoSEQ multiplex PCR; TCRdb's copy has only in-frame clones and leaves some out. The sample lists 220,000 or so clones; roughly four fifths were seen once. Sequenced sample: PBMCs or T cells enriched from blood (not recorded which). These receptor sequences come from a woman aged 60-70 years who had recovered from COVID-19.

The genes are TRBV19 and TRBJ2-1; D uncertain. With 10 bases removed from V and 2 bases from J, the gap between germline ends came to 12 bases. The germline V gene has CDR1 LNHDA and CDR2 SQIVND (reference sequence). The CDR3 extends over 13 amino acids. The CDR3 is CATRSDAYNEQFF. CDR3 DNA sequence: TGTGCCACAAGGAGTGACGCCTACAATGAGCAGTTCTTC.

The chain couples TRBV4-1 to TRBJ1-2, with 7 nucleotides matching TRBD1. CDR1 and CDR2 from the germline V gene are MGHRA and YSYEKL. J was trimmed by 4 bases and V by 3 bases; bases with no gene match: 5. The CDR3 has 14 residues. In DNA, the CDR3 is TGCGCCAGCAGCCACCGTGGGACAGCCTATGGCTACACCTTC. As protein: CASSHRGTAYGYTF.

The chain carries TRBV5-4 and TRBJ1-1, with D unresolved. V was clipped by 0 bases and J by 2 bases, with 8 bases between them. From germline, CDR1 is SGHNT and CDR2 YYREEE (reference sequence). This CDR3 comprises 14 residues. CDR3: CASSLGITNTEAFF. DNA for the CDR3: TGTGCCAGCAGCTTGGGAATTACAAACACTGAAGCTTTCTTT.

The genes are TRBV11-2 and TRBJ2-2; the D gene is possibly TRBD2 (6 bases). The ends were cut back, 1 base at V and 5 bases at J, with 11 bases in the middle. This CDR3 spans 15 amino acids. Germline values: CDR1 SGHAT, CDR2 FQNNGV. The CDR3, as DNA: TGTGCCAGCAGCTTAGTGGCGGGGTCTACCGGGGAGCTGTTTTTT. Translation gives CASSLVAGSTGELFF.

The CDR3 region is CASSQRQQSEKLFF. The DNA for the CDR3 is TGTGCCAGCAGCCAGAGACAGCAGAGTGAAAAACTGTTTTTT. The rearrangement links TRBV3-1 (or the pseudogene TRBV3-2) to TRBJ1-4; tentative D call: TRBD1 (5 bases). The length of the CDR3 is 14 residues. Germline values: CDR1 LGHDT, CDR2 YNNKEL (reference sequence). V shed 3 bases and J shed 7 bases, with 12 bases lying between them.

V and J are TRBV3-1 (or the pseudogene TRBV3-2) and TRBJ2-1, with 11 bases that match TRBD2. V was pared by 4 bases and J by 0 bases, with 14 bases of the junction left unmatched. The CDR3 has 20 amino acids. In germline, CDR1 is LGHDT, CDR2 YNNKEL (reference sequence). For the CDR3, the DNA is TGTGCCAGCAGCCCCTCCGGACTAGCGGGTGCCCGGAGCTCCTACAATGAGCAGTTCTTC. It codes for CASSPSGLAGARSSYNEQFF.

This clone was observed a few times. The V and J genes are TRBV4-3 and TRBJ2-5; 9 bases are a match to TRBD1. With 5 bases clipped from V and 5 bases from J, the junction kept 15 bases outside the gene matches. The CDR3 contains 17 residues. The germline gives CDR1 LGHNA, CDR2 YSLEER. Written as DNA, the CDR3 is TGCGCCAGCAGCTCACAAGTCCCACAGGGGGCTGGCGAGACCCAGTACTTC. Protein product: CASSSQVPQGAGETQYF.

CDR3 in DNA: TGTGCCAGCAGTGGCCCGGGACAGCGGCCCACCGGGGAGCTGTTTTTT. Amino acid sequence: CASSGPGQRPTGELFF. The chain carries TRBV6-2 or TRBV6-3 and TRBJ2-2, with 7 bases fitting TRBD1. The CDR3 is 16 amino acids. The ends lost 5 bases at V and 4 bases at J; junction bases unmatched: 10. The germline CDR1 and CDR2 sequences are MNHEY and SVGEGT.

This clone was detected once. V gene TRBV6-2 or TRBV6-3 combines with J gene TRBJ1-5; a weak D match, TRBD1 (5 bases). The ends were cut back, 2 bases at V and 4 bases at J, with 15 bases in the middle. The CDR3 totals 16 residues. Germline V gene data show CDR1 as MNHEY and CDR2 as SVGEGT. The CDR3 loop is CASSYIRTIINQPQHF. CDR3 coding DNA: TGTGCCAGCAGTTACATCCGGACAATTATTAATCAGCCCCAGCATTTT.

The gene calls are TRBV7-2 and TRBJ2-3; D ambiguous. The CDR3 is 14 amino acids. Germline CDR1 and CDR2: SGHTA and FQGNSA. V gave up 2 bases and J gave up 4 bases, with 10 bases separating them. The CDR3 protein is CASSLTRSSDTQYF. The CDR3 DNA reads as TGTGCCAGCAGCTTAACTCGGTCTTCAGATACGCAGTATTTT.

V usage is TRBV3-1 (or the pseudogene TRBV3-2) and J usage is TRBJ2-3, with unresolved D. Trimming stripped 0 bases from V and 2 bases from J, with 6 bases between. The CDR3 is 14 amino acids. In germline, CDR1 is LGHDT, CDR2 YNNKEL (reference sequence). DNA of the CDR3: TGTGCCAGCAGCCAAGAGGCGGTCACAGATACGCAGTATTTT. This codes for CASSQEAVTDTQYF.

The rearrangement links TRBV19 to TRBJ2-5; 7 nucleotides line up with TRBD1. The germline V gene encodes CDR1 LNHDA and CDR2 SQIVND (reference sequence). The CDR3 totals 13 residues. Trimming removed 8 bases from V and 2 bases from J; junction bases left unmatched: 5. CDR3 in DNA: TGTGCCAGTTCGGGACAGATTCAAGAGACCCAGTACTTC. Translation gives CASSGQIQETQYF.

The J gene is TRBJ1-1, the V gene TRBV11-3; D is uncertain. Trimming pared 5 bases from V and 1 base from J, leaving 14 bases between. This CDR3 spans 15 amino acids. The germline V gene has CDR1 SGHNT and CDR2 YENEEA. The CDR3 reads CASSPSAASNTEAFF. For the CDR3, the DNA is TGTGCCAGCAGCCCTTCAGCAGCGTCGAACACTGAAGCTTTCTTT.

This chain links TRBV11-1 with TRBJ2-3, with 10 bases lining up with TRBD2. Germline V gives CDR1 SGHAT, CDR2 FQDESV (reference sequence). V lost 4 bases and J lost 2; bases outside the gene matches: 6. CDR3 size: 16 residues. In DNA form, the CDR3 reads TGTGCCAGCAGCTATCAAGCGGGGGGGCACACAGATACGCAGTATTTT. Amino acid sequence: CASSYQAGGHTDTQYF.

The table lists this clone with a few counts. The chain links TRBV7-2 to TRBJ1-1; D is undetermined. This CDR3 spans 13 amino acids. V shed 4 bases and J shed 0 bases, with 6 bases lying between them. Germline CDR1 is SGHTA and CDR2 is FQGNSA. The chain's CDR3 is CASSSVLNTEAFF. CDR3 DNA sequence: TGTGCCAGCAGCTCCGTCTTGAACACTGAAGCTTTCTTT.

The gene calls are TRBV6-5 and TRBJ1-5; TRBD1 agrees at 10 bases. The CDR3 covers 15 residues. Germline CDR1 MNHEY, CDR2 SVGAGI. J was trimmed by 5 bases and V by 7 bases; bases with no gene match: 8. The CDR3: CASTRDRGLDQPQHF. The CDR3 DNA sequence: TGTGCCAGCACCCGGGACAGGGGATTAGATCAGCCCCAGCATTTT.

The chain links TRBV6-5 to TRBJ1-4, with 7 bases identical to TRBD1. J gave up 7 bases and V 6 bases, and 5 bases lay outside the gene matches. Looked up from germline, CDR1 is MNHEY and CDR2 is SVGAGI. This CDR3 has 13 residues. The CDR3 DNA follows: TGTGCCAGCAGACGACAGGGCGGTGAAAAACTGTTTTTT. Residues: CASRRQGGEKLFF.

The J gene is TRBJ2-5, the V gene TRBV6-5, with D maybe TRBD2 (6 bases). V lost 1 base and J lost 4, with 13 bases in between. The germline V gene has CDR1 MNHEY and CDR2 SVGAGI. The CDR3 runs 15 residues. The CDR3 region has the DNA TGTGCCAGCAGTTACTTGGGACTCCGCCCAGAGACCCAGTACTTC. Protein sequence: CASSYLGLRPETQYF.

The V gene is TRBV5-4, the J gene TRBJ2-5; 9 bases agree with TRBD1. Unmatched junction bases numbered 9, after V lost 4 bases and J lost 2 bases. The CDR3 loop spans 16 amino acids. The germline V gene has CDR1 SGHNT and CDR2 YYREEE (reference sequence). The CDR3 DNA sequence: TGTGCCAGCAGCCAGGGACAGGGAGGCAGTCAAGAGACCCAGTACTTC. This codes for CASSQGQGGSQETQYF.

J is TRBJ1-2 and V is TRBV5-6; D possibly corresponds to TRBD1 (6 bases). This CDR3 has 17 residues. V was trimmed by 4 bases and J by 2 bases, leaving 21 bases between them. Germline CDR1 is SGHDT and CDR2 is YYEEEE. CDR3: CASSPRGSLGPNYGYTF. The CDR3 bases are TGTGCCAGCAGCCCAAGGGGGTCACTGGGGCCCAACTATGGCTACACCTTC.

The chain recombines TRBV7-9 with TRBJ2-7; possible D gene TRBD2, 5 bases. Germline V gene data show CDR1 as SEHNR and CDR2 as FQNEAQ (reference sequence). The CDR3 runs 14 residues. Trimming took 5 bases from V and 3 from J, leaving 14 bases between them. CDR3 sequence reads: CASSQTPGLYEQYF. Written as DNA, the CDR3 is TGTGCCAGCAGCCAAACCCCAGGACTCTACGAGCAGTACTTC.